This TCR beta chain was sequenced in a study of blood T cells in healthy people across ages. This CDR3 is built from 17 residues. Germline V lookup: CDR1 SGHAT, CDR2 FQNNGV. Trimming took 6 bases from V and 8 from J; bases not matched to a gene: 13. Alongside a J-beta primer mix, a sample-barcoded 5' primer served in a second PCR lasting roughly 6 to 11 cycles. One entry per CDR3 protein results from TCRdb running MiXCR on the 5' RACE reads. The data contain some 700,000 distinct CDR3 sequences, approximately 39% of them singletons. This clonotype was picked up a small number of times. This clonotype was obtained from a woman aged 55-70 years in good health. The chain couples TRBV11-2 to TRBJ2-3; TRBD2 matches at 14 bases. The source material was blood. The DNA for the CDR3 is TGTGCCAGCAGATTCTCCGGGACTAGCGGGGGCTACGTTACGCAGTATTTT. It is translated as CASRFSGTSGGYVTQYF.